This T cell receptor (beta chain) was obtained from a study of OX40 agonist ivuxolimab in advanced cancers. About the research overall: Participants, around 80% male, averaged approximately 56 years of age, ranging from roughly 23 to 80. In three patients, partial responses were observed, one with hepatocellular carcinoma and two with cutaneous melanoma.

Patients had blood sampled at baseline and again on cycle 4 day 1 and cycle 7 day 1. The CDR3 extends over 15 amino acids. J was trimmed by 0 bases and V by 9 bases; bases with no gene match: 10. Germline lookup yields CDR1 LNHDA and CDR2 SQIVND (reference sequence). The method was immunoSEQ multiplex PCR; TCRdb's version includes in-frame clones alone and lacks a portion of them. The sample records about 18,000 clones, around two thirds being singletons. The specimen was CD4+ or CD8+ T cells sorted from blood, collected in a trial of the OX40 agonist ivuxolimab. This TCR came from an adult with an advanced solid tumor such as melanoma, head and neck, liver or kidney cancer. The rearrangement joins TRBV19 to TRBJ1-1, with TRBD1 matching 7 bases. The CDR3 sequence: CASDPTGQLNTEAFF. The CDR3 bases are TGTGCCAGCGACCCGACGGGACAGTTGAACACTGAAGCTTTCTTT.